This T cell receptor beta chain stems from a study of blood T cell repertoires in COVID-19. Looking at the study overall: The study drew acute and convalescent COVID-19 samples from the United States, Italy and Spain. T cells, B-cell-depleted T cells, or PBMCs supplied cDNA or gDNA.

In the authors' workflow: Cell counts per sample came from amplifying reference gene primers. Measured with immunoSEQ multiplex PCR; TCRdb has only the in-frame clones, and not every one. For V, J and clone size, that table is used; D and trimming come from the DNA. This sample has some 380,000 clones, with roughly 89% found just once. This receptor was identified in a man aged 18 to 29 with active or convalescent COVID-19. Specimen: peripheral blood.

CDR3 region: CASSLWDSGGYQPQHF. The CDR3 region has the DNA TGTGCCAGCAGTTTGTGGGACAGCGGGGGCTATCAGCCCCAGCATTTT. J is TRBJ1-5 and V is TRBV28; 7 bases agree with TRBD1. CDR1 and CDR2 from the germline V gene are MDHEN and SYDVKM. The CDR3 runs 16 residues. With 3 bases clipped from V and 5 bases from J, the junction kept 10 bases outside the gene matches.